A single sample gave rise to the 3 T cell receptor beta chains below, sequenced in a study of cytomegalovirus exposure and HLA in healthy donors. PCR amplification relied on 60 Vbeta primers (plus 13 Jbeta primers). Assay: immunoSEQ multiplex PCR; the TCRdb copy retains only in-frame clones and omits some. This table holds 95,000 to 150,000 clones, about 81% found once. Sequenced material: PBMCs. These receptors originate from a woman in her twenties or thirties in good health and CMV-seronegative.

V usage is TRBV5-5 and J usage is TRBJ1-2; D is uncertain. CDR3 size: 16 residues. The V and J ends lost 1 base and 3 bases respectively, with 16 bases between them. Germline V CDR1 and CDR2: SGHKS, YYEKEE (reference sequence). The CDR3 reads CASSLSAGKIYYGYTF. The CDR3 region has the DNA TGTGCCAGCAGCTTGTCTGCAGGAAAGATTTACTATGGCTACACCTTC.

This chain joins TRBV11-2 and TRBJ2-1; weak D call: TRBD2 (5 bases). The CDR3 is 12 residues long. CDR1 and CDR2 (germline): SGHAT, FQNNGV. V was clipped by 6 bases and J by 5 bases, with 8 bases between them. The CDR3 DNA reads TGTGCCAGCAGGACTATCAACAATGAGCAGTTCTTC. Translation: CASRTINNEQFF.

V and J are TRBV7-2 and TRBJ2-1, with D possibly being TRBD2 (5 bases). Germline V gives CDR1 SGHTA, CDR2 FQGNSA. The germline V and J ends were trimmed by 3 bases and 6 bases, with 6 bases remaining between them. The CDR3 extends over 12 amino acids. The CDR3 nucleotides are TGTGCCAGCAGCTTTAGCGTCAATGAGCAGTTCTTC. Protein product: CASSFSVNEQFF.